The 19 T cell receptor beta chains given below trace back to one sample, sequenced in a study of monozygotic twins with inflammatory bowel disease. From its re-call of the 5' RACE reads, TCRdb lists each CDR3 protein once, without DNA. The sample's table shows 150,000 to 200,000 distinct CDR3 sequences. Sample: blood. The receptors originated from a human donor with ulcerative colitis or Crohn's disease, or a healthy co-twin of an affected twin (not recorded which).

The V gene is TRBV20-1, the J gene TRBJ1-6; TCRdb's D call of TRBD1 is untestable without DNA. Germline CDR1 is DFQATT and CDR2 is SNEGSKA (reference sequence). The CDR3 loop spans 13 amino acids. This chain's CDR3 is CSARADRDSPLHF.

The rearrangement uses TRBV10-3 and TRBJ2-1; TCRdb's D gene call, TRBD2, goes unchecked for lack of DNA. Per germline, CDR1 ENHRY and CDR2 SYGVKD. The CDR3 is 15 amino acids. CDR3 sequence: CAISPDYSSYNEQFF.

V gene TRBV10-3 combines with J gene TRBJ2-3; TCRdb proposes TRBD2, but this gene call is untestable without DNA. The length of the CDR3 is 15 residues. CDR1 ENHRY and CDR2 SYGVKD come from the germline V gene. Here the CDR3 reads CAISPGTSGTDTQYF.

The chain carries TRBV7-6 and TRBJ2-5; TCRdb selects TRBD2, and the lack of DNA leaves this call unchecked. This CDR3 spans 15 amino acids. Germline CDR1 is SGHVS and CDR2 is FNYEAQ. This CDR3 reads CASSSPRAGEETQYF. Complete variable domain (other parts from reference TRBV7-6 and TRBJ2-5): GAGVSQSPRYKVTKRGQDVALRCDPISGHVSLYWYRQALGQGPEFLTYFNYEAQQDKSGLPNDRFSAERPEGSISTLTIQRTEQRDSAMYRCASSSPRAGEETQYFGPGTRLLVL.

V is TRBV5-4 and J is TRBJ2-7; the D call of TRBD1 rests on TCRdb alone, since no DNA is present to check it. Germline loops: CDR1 SGHNT, CDR2 YYREEE (reference sequence). CDR3 length: 15 residues. CDR3: CASSHPGQNQYEQYF.

The genes are TRBV5-5 and TRBJ1-4; the TCRdb D gene call, TRBD1, has no DNA to confirm it. CDR1 and CDR2 (germline): SGHKS, YYEKEE (reference sequence). This CDR3 is built from 17 residues. The CDR3 is CASSFTGSGTTNEKLFF. Combining the CDR3 with reference TRBV5-5 and TRBJ1-4 gives the whole variable domain DAGVTQSPTHLIKTRGQQVTLRCSPISGHKSVSWYQQVLGQGPQFIFQYYEKEERGRGNFPDRFSARQFPNYSSELNVNALLLGDSALYLCASSFTGSGTTNEKLFFGSGTQLSVL.

The rearrangement uses TRBV12-3 or TRBV12-4 and TRBJ1-5; TCRdb reports TRBD1, a call that lacks DNA to check it against. This CDR3 spans 20 amino acids. CDR3 loop: CASSFGLGQGYRGGNQPQHF.

The rearrangement uses TRBV7-6 and TRBJ2-1; TCRdb outputs TRBD1, but without DNA this stays unchecked. This CDR3 comprises 14 residues. From germline, CDR1 is SGHVS and CDR2 FNYEAQ. The CDR3 loop is CASSYMDRVGEQFF.

The chain combines TRBV27 with TRBJ2-2; lacking DNA, the TRBD2 call made by TCRdb goes unchecked. CDR3 size: 14 residues. CDR1 is MNHEY, CDR2 SMNVEV, per germline (reference sequence). The CDR3 protein is CASSFGGGTGELFF.

The J gene is TRBJ1-5, the V gene TRBV11-2. CDR3 length equals 16 residues. Germline V CDR1 and CDR2: SGHAT, FQNNGV. Here the CDR3 reads CASSLEGQAGIQPQHF.

This chain links TRBV5-1 with TRBJ2-5; TCRdb's assignment of TRBD2 cannot be checked, as there is no DNA. The CDR3 totals 19 residues. Germline CDR1 is SGHRS and CDR2 is YFSETQ. The CDR3 spells CASSITPATSGRGQETQYF.

The gene calls are TRBV28 and TRBJ2-3; the TRBD1 assignment by TCRdb is unverifiable without DNA. Germline V gives CDR1 MDHEN, CDR2 SYDVKM. CDR3 length: 16 residues. CDR3 protein: CASRKKGPPKEDTQYF.

The chain employs TRBV6-5 and TRBJ2-7. The germline V gene encodes CDR1 MNHEY and CDR2 SVGAGI. The CDR3 is 15 residues long. Here the CDR3 reads CASSYSIGDSYEQYF.

This chain connects TRBV28 to TRBJ2-7; TCRdb designates TRBD1, a call that cannot be tested without DNA. CDR1 is MDHEN and CDR2 is SYDVKM in the germline V gene. This CDR3 spans 18 amino acids. CDR3 amino acids: CASSFVGIGGLGLYEQYF.

The rearrangement joins TRBV6-1 to TRBJ2-7. Looked up from germline, CDR1 is MNHNS and CDR2 is SASEGT. The CDR3 runs to 14 residues. CDR3 region: CASSDPLGSYEQYF.

J is TRBJ1-1 and V is TRBV2. This CDR3 spans 13 amino acids. CDR1 is SNHLY, CDR2 FYNNEI, per germline. CDR3: CASRLSMNTEAFF.

The chain carries TRBV13 and TRBJ2-7; TCRdb indicates TRBD2, and absent DNA this call remains unverified. The germline V gene has CDR1 PRHDT and CDR2 FYEKMQ (reference sequence). The CDR3 consists of 15 residues. CDR3 sequence reads: CASTLGTSGLYEQYF. The whole variable domain, remainder taken from reference TRBV13 and TRBJ2-7, is AAGVIQSPRHLIKEKRETATLKCYPIPRHDTVYWYQQGPGQDPQFLISFYEKMQSDKGSIPDRFSAQQFSDYHSELNMSSLELGDSALYFCASTLGTSGLYEQYFGPGTRLTVT.

The rearrangement joins TRBV12-5 to TRBJ1-4; TCRdb lists TRBD1, though no DNA is available to test this call. CDR1 and CDR2 (germline): LGHNT, FRNRAP. This CDR3 region has 18 residues. The CDR3 sequence is CASGSCPGQGPSNEKLFF.

This rearrangement joins TRBV4-3 to TRBJ1-5; TCRdb selects TRBD1, and the lack of DNA leaves this call unchecked. The germline gives CDR1 LGHNA, CDR2 YSLEER. The CDR3 spans 15 residues. CDR3 sequence reads: CASSQRTGGFQPQHF.